These 22 T cell receptor beta chains were all obtained from the same sample, sequenced in a study of blood T cell repertoires in COVID-19. Some clones are missing from TCRdb's copy, which holds only in-frame ones; the method was immunoSEQ multiplex PCR. The profile shows about 88,000 clones, approximately 89% of them singletons. Sample: peripheral blood. All receptors come from a man older than 75 with acute or convalescent COVID-19.

This chain joins TRBV27 and TRBJ1-1; no definite D call. Trimming cost V 9 bases and J 1 base, with 15 bases left between them. Germline CDR1 reads MNHEY; CDR2 reads SMNVEV (reference sequence). The CDR3 sequence is 14 residues long. CDR3 nucleotide sequence: TGTGCCAGTAGACAAGCGGTACAGAACACTGAAGCTTTCTTT. It codes for CASRQAVQNTEAFF.

The V and J genes are TRBV5-5 and TRBJ2-7; 9 bases line up with TRBD2. The CDR3 loop spans 15 amino acids. The V gene end was trimmed by 0 bases and the J gene end by 4 bases; junction bases not matched to a gene: 5. Looked up from germline, CDR1 is SGHKS and CDR2 is YYEKEE (reference sequence). In nucleotides, the CDR3 is TGTGCCAGCAGCTTGGAACTAGCGGGCACATACGAGCAGTACTTC. Translating it yields CASSLELAGTYEQYF.

V usage is TRBV3-1 (or the pseudogene TRBV3-2) and J usage is TRBJ1-6; 9 nucleotides line up with TRBD1. The CDR3 runs to 15 residues. J was trimmed by 6 bases and V by 5 bases; bases with no gene match: 5. From germline, CDR1 is LGHDT and CDR2 YNNKEL (reference sequence). This chain's CDR3 is CASSSGQGFNSPLHF. CDR3 coding DNA: TGTGCCAGCAGCTCCGGACAGGGGTTTAATTCACCCCTCCACTTT.

The chain is built from TRBV29-1 and TRBJ1-5, with 8 bases that match TRBD1. There are 14 residues in the CDR3. Germline CDR1 SQVTM, CDR2 ANQGSEA. J lost 6 bases, V lost 6 bases, and 10 bases had no gene match. The CDR3, as DNA: TGCAGCGTCCTGACAGGGGATGGAGGTCAGCCCCAGCATTTT. Protein sequence: CSVLTGDGGQPQHF.

This chain links TRBV18 with TRBJ2-7, with D possibly being TRBD2 (6 bases). The CDR3 has 15 amino acids. V was cut by 8 bases and J by 6 bases, with 23 bases left in between. Per the germline V gene, CDR1 is KGHSH and CDR2 is LQKENI. The CDR3 bases are TGTGCCAGCACAGTTTCGGAGTCCGGGGGACGCGAGCAGTACTTC. Amino acids: CASTVSESGGREQYF.

The rearrangement uses TRBV2 and TRBJ1-2; tentative D call: TRBD1 (5 bases). V was shortened by 6 bases and J by 6 bases, with 14 bases between the two germline ends. Germline CDR1 SNHLY, CDR2 FYNNEI. The CDR3 extends over 13 amino acids. The CDR3 nucleotides read TGTGCCAGCAGCTTCAGGGAGGAAGATGGCTACACCTTC. Protein product: CASSFREEDGYTF.

The J gene is TRBJ2-1, the V gene TRBV11-2; 15 bases are shared with TRBD2. The CDR3 consists of 16 residues. Per germline, CDR1 SGHAT and CDR2 FQNNGV. V lost 0 bases to trimming and J lost 7 bases; unmatched junction nucleotides: 1. CDR3: CASSLDGLAGGNEQFF. CDR3 DNA: TGTGCCAGCAGCTTAGATGGACTAGCGGGGGGGAATGAGCAGTTCTTC.

The rearrangement links TRBV10-3 to TRBJ1-1, with D possibly TRBD1 on 5 matching bases. Trimming pared 5 bases from V and 1 base from J, leaving 8 bases between. There are 13 residues in the CDR3. Germline-derived CDR1 and CDR2 are ENHRY and SYGVKD. In nucleotides, the CDR3 is TGTGCCATCAGTTTACAGGAGAACACTGAAGCTTTCTTT. It is translated as CAISLQENTEAFF.

This chain joins TRBV3-1 (or the pseudogene TRBV3-2) and TRBJ1-2, with a tentative D call TRBD1 (5 bases). Trimming took off 8 bases at V and 2 bases at J, with 24 bases between the two ends. The CDR3 length is 17 residues. The germline CDR1 and CDR2 sequences are LGHDT and YNNKEL (reference sequence). The CDR3 DNA sequence: TGTGCCAGCGCCCCTGGGGTGCAAGGGGCACGAAACTATGGCTACACCTTC. It is translated as CASAPGVQGARNYGYTF.

V and J are TRBV6-5 and TRBJ1-1; no firm D call. The germline V gene has CDR1 MNHEY and CDR2 SVGAGI. Trimming removed 4 bases at V and 11 bases at J, with 11 bases between. The CDR3 runs to 11 residues. The CDR3 coding sequence is TGTGCCAGCAGTTCGAGGGAAAGGGCTTTCTTT. Protein sequence: CASSSRERAFF.

The rearrangement links TRBV5-1 to TRBJ2-5; 7 bases match TRBD2. V shed 4 bases and J 4 bases; nucleotides not matched to a gene: 4. Per germline, CDR1 SGHRS and CDR2 YFSETQ. The CDR3 extends over 13 amino acids. The CDR3 protein is CASSVLAVETQYF. CDR3 nucleotide sequence: TGCGCCAGCAGCGTGCTAGCGGTAGAGACCCAGTACTTC.

The gene calls are TRBV5-1 and TRBJ1-4, with 8 bases lining up with TRBD1. The V gene's germline CDR1 is SGHRS and CDR2 YFSETQ. The CDR3 is 15 residues long. Trimming took 3 bases from V and 5 from J; bases not matched to a gene: 6. The CDR3: CASSSLQGGNEKLFF. In nucleotides, the CDR3 is TGCGCCAGCAGCTCCTTACAGGGGGGAAATGAAAAACTGTTTTTT.

V usage is TRBV27 and J usage is TRBJ1-3; weak D call: TRBD1 (6 bases). The germline V and J ends were trimmed by 5 bases and 0 bases, with 20 bases remaining between them. Germline V gene data show CDR1 as MNHEY and CDR2 as SMNVEV (reference sequence). The CDR3 loop spans 18 amino acids. The CDR3 reads CASSRKPTGIYSGNTIYF. CDR3 in DNA: TGTGCCAGCAGTCGAAAGCCCACAGGGATTTACTCTGGAAACACCATATATTTT.

This chain joins TRBV18 and TRBJ2-3; no firm D call. V dropped 0 bases and J dropped 4 bases, with 2 bases sitting between them. The germline V gene has CDR1 KGHSH and CDR2 LQKENI. This CDR3 contains 12 residues. The DNA for the CDR3 is TGTGCCAGCTCACCACCCTCAGATACGCAGTATTTT. Its protein is CASSPPSDTQYF.

The rearrangement links TRBV11-2 to TRBJ1-1; D gene unclear. The CDR3 is 13 amino acids. Germline CDR1 and CDR2: SGHAT and FQNNGV. V gave up 2 bases and J gave up 7 bases, with 11 bases separating them. CDR3 DNA: TGTGCCAGCAGCTTATTGACGGCGGATGAAGCTTTCTTT. Protein product: CASSLLTADEAFF.

The chain links TRBV11-3 to TRBJ2-7; 7 positions match TRBD1. V shed 8 bases, J shed 0 bases, and the junction held 10 bases outside the gene matches. CDR3 length equals 15 residues. Per the germline V gene, CDR1 is SGHNT and CDR2 is YENEEA. The CDR3 sequence is CASGPKQGSSYEQYF. The CDR3 nucleotides are TGTGCCAGCGGACCAAAACAGGGGAGCTCCTACGAGCAGTACTTC.

This clone was recorded once. The chain combines TRBV27 with TRBJ2-7, with 9 positions matching TRBD1. Germline loops: CDR1 MNHEY, CDR2 SMNVEV (reference sequence). The CDR3 is 16 amino acids. With 4 bases clipped from V and 6 bases from J, the junction kept 13 bases outside the gene matches. CDR3 residues: CASSSTGTGRSGEQYF. For the CDR3, the DNA is TGTGCCAGCAGTTCCACCGGGACAGGGAGGTCGGGCGAGCAGTACTTC.

This clone was seen just once. The chain uses TRBV9 and TRBJ1-1; a possible D gene is TRBD1 (5 bases). CDR1 and CDR2 (germline): SGDLS, YYNGEE. V was trimmed by 1 base and J by 5 bases, leaving 9 bases between them. The CDR3 sequence is 13 residues long. The CDR3 protein is CASSVLSGTEAFF. As DNA, the CDR3 is TGTGCCAGCAGCGTACTCTCAGGGACTGAAGCTTTCTTT.

CDR3 coding DNA: TGCGCCAGCAGCAACCAAGGATACACAGGGACGGACATTCAGTACTTC. As protein: CASSNQGYTGTDIQYF. J is TRBJ2-4 and V is TRBV4-1; the D gene is possibly TRBD1 (6 bases). V was pared by 5 bases and J by 8 bases, with 22 bases between. The CDR3 runs 16 residues. The germline V gene has CDR1 MGHRA and CDR2 YSYEKL.

This sequence joins TRBV18 and TRBJ1-2; 8 bases align to TRBD1. The CDR3 extends over 15 amino acids. CDR1 KGHSH and CDR2 LQKENI come from the germline V gene. The V gene end was trimmed by 4 bases and the J gene end by 2 bases; junction bases not matched to a gene: 6. The CDR3, as DNA: TGTGCCAGCTCACGCGGACAGGGAGGAAACTATGGCTACACCTTC. Translated: CASSRGQGGNYGYTF.

The chain combines TRBV12-5 with TRBJ1-5; perhaps TRBD1 as D (6 bases). The V and J ends lost 5 bases and 2 bases respectively, with 13 bases between them. The CDR3 consists of 15 residues. Germline V lookup: CDR1 LGHNT, CDR2 FRNRAP. This CDR3 is CASGPGTTGNQPQHF. The CDR3 DNA reads as TGTGCTAGTGGTCCTGGGACAACCGGCAATCAGCCCCAGCATTTT.

The genes are TRBV6-6 and TRBJ2-7, with D possibly TRBD2 on 5 matching bases. Trimming pared 6 bases from V and 3 bases from J, leaving 9 bases between. This CDR3 has 12 amino acids. CDR1 and CDR2 from the germline V gene are MNHNY and SVGAGI (reference sequence). In DNA, the CDR3 is TGTGCCAGCAGCGACCGGGGCTACGAGCAGTACTTC. This encodes CASSDRGYEQYF.